Presented here are 18 T cell receptor beta chains from one specimen sequenced in a study of CD8+ T cells in alopecia areata. Once RNA had been extracted, it was reverse transcribed into cDNA to act as the sequencing template. TCRdb's table, derived via immunoSEQ multiplex PCR, lists solely in-frame clones and lacks some. This sample carries some 120,000 clones and no singletons, and roughly a fifth goes to the top ten. Source material: lesional skin. The source is a C3H/HeJ mouse with alopecia areata. These mice share the MHC haplotype H2-k.

About this clone itself: Here the gene names and germline are mouse. The read gets to within 4 residues of the CDR3 end, and the germline J gene fills in the rest. The chain combines TRBV31 with TRBJ2-7; 12 nucleotides align to TRBD2. Germline lookup yields CDR1 GKSSPN and CDR2 SITVG. This CDR3 comprises 16 residues. The CDR3 is CAWSPRDWGVLYEQYF. The sequenced part of the CDR3 DNA is TGTGCCTGGAGTCCACGGGACTGGGGGGTCCTATAT.

This clone has more than one count but fewer than ten. The genes are named according to mouse. The read halts 4 residues ahead of the CDR3 end, with the missing end drawn from the germline J gene. The chain links TRBV13-3 to TRBJ2-7, with 10 bases aligning to TRBD1. With 7 bases clipped from V and 3 bases from J, the junction kept 4 bases outside the gene matches. CDR3 length: 13 amino acids. Germline V CDR1 and CDR2: NNHDY, SYVADS. The CDR3 DNA, read in part, is TGTGCCAGCCGTGGGACAGGGGACTAT. Protein product: CASRGTGDY. From start to end, the CDR3 is CASRGTGDYEQYF.

This clone has a count of ten or more. TCRdb's protein and the DNA translation differ at residue 12; the protein here comes from the DNA. Genes and germline are mouse. The observed sequence ends 3 residues before the CDR3 terminus, with the missing tail filled in from the germline J gene. The rearrangement links TRBV19 to TRBJ1-6; 11 bases match TRBD1. TRBJ1-6 is noted as an ORF with a role that remains uncertain. J was trimmed by 3 bases and V by 4 bases; bases with no gene match: 0. The length of the CDR3 is 15 residues. In germline, CDR1 is FNHDT, CDR2 SITEND (reference sequence). The covered CDR3 bases are TGTGCCAGCAGTGGGACAGGGGGCTATAATTCGCCC. Its protein is CASSGTGGYNSP. The entire CDR3 sequence reads CASSGTGGYNSPLYF.

A word on this clone: Genes and germline come from the mouse. The read halts 4 residues ahead of the CDR3 end, with the missing end drawn from the germline J gene. The chain links TRBV19 to TRBJ1-1; D perhaps matches TRBD1 (6 bases). The germline CDR1 and CDR2 sequences are FNHDT and SITEND (reference sequence). The CDR3 has 12 amino acids. The covered CDR3 bases are TGTGCCAGCAGTATGAGGGGGACA. This gives the protein CASSMRGT. The whole CDR3 is CASSMRGTEVFF.

This clone was picked up a small number of times. These gene names are mouse names. The read ends 4 residues before the CDR3 terminus; that terminus is restored from the germline J gene. The chain couples TRBV13-3 to TRBJ1-1; tentatively, D is TRBD1 (6 bases). Germline V CDR1 and CDR2: NNHDY, SYVADS. The CDR3 totals 15 residues. V dropped 2 bases and J dropped 2 bases, with 13 bases sitting between them. The CDR3 DNA, read in part, is TGTGCCAGCAGTGAGTGGGACAAACGTAACACA. This gives the protein CASSEWDKRNT. The full CDR3 is CASSEWDKRNTEVFF.

Notes on this clone: The gene names here belong to mouse. Read coverage stops 4 residues before the CDR3 terminus; the germline J gene supplies the remainder. The V and J genes are TRBV13-3 and TRBJ2-7, with 7 bases that match TRBD1. CDR1 NNHDY and CDR2 SYVADS come from the germline V gene. The CDR3 has 15 amino acids. The CDR3 spells CASSDVGQSPYEQYF. The sequenced CDR3 bases are TGTGCCAGCAGTGATGTGGGACAGTCTCCTTAT.

A word on this clone: These gene names are mouse names. The CDR3 is cut off 4 residues early in the read; its end comes from the germline J gene. The J gene is TRBJ2-1, the V gene TRBV1; 8 nucleotides match TRBD2. Germline assignment: CDR1 NSQYPW and CDR2 LRSPGD (reference sequence). The length of the CDR3 is 14 residues. CDR3 sequence: CTCSAGGEGAEQFF. The CDR3 DNA, read in part, is TGCACCTGCAGTGCTGGGGGGGAGGGCGCT.

This clone was seen only a few times. The gene symbols are mouse symbols. The CDR3 end falls 4 residues outside the read, so it is completed with the germline J gene. The chain carries TRBV13-3 and TRBJ2-2, with 10 bases identical to TRBD2. The CDR3 covers 16 residues. CDR1 is NNHDY and CDR2 is SYVADS in the germline V gene. V lost 6 bases to trimming and J lost 1 base; unmatched junction nucleotides: 6. This CDR3 reads CASNYRLGGNTGQLYF. The CDR3 bases that were read are TGTGCCAGCAACTATCGACTGGGGGGAAACACCGGG.

This clone was seen more than once but under ten times. Gene names follow the mouse nomenclature. The read ends 4 residues shy of where the CDR3 ends; the end is completed using the germline J gene. The chain employs TRBV1 and TRBJ2-3; tentative D call: TRBD1 (6 bases). Germline V gene data show CDR1 as NSQYPW and CDR2 as LRSPGD (reference sequence). The CDR3 loop spans 14 amino acids. V was clipped by 4 bases and J by 4 bases, with 12 bases between them. The chain's CDR3 is CTCSGGQGPETLYF. The CDR3 DNA, read in part, is TGCACCTGCAGTGGGGGACAAGGCCCAGAA.

This clone has just a few counts. The genes and germline here are from mouse. The read is 4 residues too short to cover the CDR3 end, so that end is filled in from the germline J gene. The V gene is TRBV13-3, the J gene TRBJ1-4, with TRBD1 identical over 9 bases. With 0 bases clipped from V and 5 bases from J, the junction kept 5 bases outside the gene matches. Germline CDR1 and CDR2: NNHDY and SYVADS. The CDR3 is made up of 16 amino acids. This chain's CDR3 is CASSDAGTGKNERLFF. CDR3 DNA (partial): TGTGCCAGCAGTGATGCCGGGACAGGGAAAAACGAA.

Note on this clone: Mouse gene names apply. The read terminates 4 residues ahead of where the CDR3 ends, so the germline J gene completes it. The gene calls are TRBV19 and TRBJ2-3; TRBD1 might be the D (7 bases). The CDR3 spans 16 residues. Per the germline V gene, CDR1 is FNHDT and CDR2 is SITEND (reference sequence). With 0 bases removed from V and 0 bases from J, the gap between germline ends came to 11 bases. The sequenced CDR3 bases are TGTGCCAGCAGTATAGCACAGGGGACTAGTGCAGAA. It encodes CASSIAQGTSAE. The CDR3, in full, reads CASSIAQGTSAETLYF.

This clone was seen only a few times. Gene names and germline refer to mouse. The read terminates 4 residues before the CDR3 end, so the remaining end is supplied by the germline J gene. The V and J genes are TRBV13-1 and TRBJ1-4; TRBD1 agrees at 7 bases. J was trimmed by 3 bases and V by 4 bases; bases with no gene match: 3. CDR1 and CDR2 from the germline V gene are NSHNY and SYGAGN. This CDR3 is built from 14 residues. The CDR3 here is CASSLTGTNERLFF. The CDR3 bases that were read are TGTGCCAGCAGTCTGACAGGGACCAACGAA.

Notes on this clone: Mouse gene names and germline throughout. The CDR3 end is not reached by the read, which stops 4 residues before it; the germline J gene fills it in. The chain has TRBV17 and TRBJ2-1; 10 nucleotides agree with TRBD1. CDR3 length: 14 residues. Germline CDR1 MNHDT, CDR2 YYDKIL. J gave up 6 bases and V 5 bases, and 4 bases lay outside the gene matches. This CDR3 reads CASSLDRGGAEQFF. Incomplete CDR3 DNA: TGTGCTAGCAGTTTGGACAGGGGGGGTGCT. Variable domain in full (rest from reference TRBV17 and TRBJ2-1): DTTVKQNPRYKLARVGKPVNLICSQTMNHDTMYWYQKKPNQAPKLLLFYYDKILNREADTFEKFQSSRPNNSFCSLYIGSAGLEYSAMYLCASSLDRGGAEQFFGPGTRLTVL.

This clone was seen only a few times. The genes and germline here are from mouse. The CDR3 goes on 4 residues after the read ends, and that part is filled in from the germline J gene. This chain connects TRBV13-2 to TRBJ1-4; a possible D gene is TRBD1 (6 bases). Germline-derived CDR1 and CDR2 are NNHNN and SYGAGS (reference sequence). Deletions cut 0 bases from V and 5 bases from J, with 8 bases between. This CDR3 spans 14 amino acids. CDR3 region: CASGDAGQNERLFF. The sequenced part of the CDR3 DNA is TGTGCCAGCGGTGATGCTGGACAGAACGAA.

This clone was found many times. Gene names are mouse gene names. Coverage ceases 4 residues before the CDR3 finishes, and the germline J gene fills in the end. V is TRBV1 and J is TRBJ2-7; 14 bases align to TRBD2. Germline V CDR1 and CDR2: NSQYPW, LRSPGD (reference sequence). This CDR3 has 15 amino acids. The CDR3 sequence is CTCSRDWGGAYEQYF. CDR3 DNA (partial): TGCACCTGCAGTAGGGACTGGGGGGGCGCTTAT.

This clone came up a few times. The genes are named according to mouse. Read sequence stops 4 residues before the CDR3 end, and the germline J gene provides the missing end. V gene TRBV13-3 combines with J gene TRBJ2-4; 7 nucleotides align to TRBD2. V lost 0 bases, J lost 1 base, and 5 bases stayed unmatched. Per the germline V gene, CDR1 is NNHDY and CDR2 is SYVADS. The length of the CDR3 is 16 residues. The CDR3 DNA, read in part, is TGTGCCAGCAGTGATGGCTGGGGGACGGGTCAAAAC. This sequence encodes CASSDGWGTGQN. The whole CDR3 protein is CASSDGWGTGQNTLYF.

This clone came up many times. Mouse germline and gene names are used. Read sequence stops 4 residues before the CDR3 end, and the germline J gene provides the missing end. The rearrangement uses TRBV13-3 and TRBJ2-1; 7 bases are a match to TRBD1. From germline, CDR1 is NNHDY and CDR2 SYVADS. The V and J ends lost 1 base and 5 bases, in that order; junction bases with no gene match: 6. The CDR3 consists of 15 residues. CDR3 in amino acids: CASSDLRRGNAEQFF. The sequenced CDR3 bases are TGTGCCAGCAGTGATCTCCGCAGGGGGAATGCT.

On this clone: The genes and germline here are from mouse. The CDR3 extends 4 residues past the end of the read, so its final part is completed from the germline J gene. The genes are TRBV19 and TRBJ2-5, with a weak D call TRBD1 (5 bases). This CDR3 has 15 residues. Per germline, CDR1 FNHDT and CDR2 SITEND (reference sequence). Deletions cut 4 bases from V and 2 bases from J, with 14 bases between. CDR3 amino acids: CASSPLDRLQDTQYF. CDR3 DNA (partial): TGTGCCAGCAGTCCCCTCGACAGACTCCAAGAC.